This TCR beta chain appears in the sequencing data of a study of control samples from healthy donors and cancer patients. Trimming left V 0 bases short and J 4 bases short, with 7 bases between. Germline CDR1 SGHTS, CDR2 YDEGEE. The CDR3 totals 13 residues. The repertoire was sequenced with immunoSEQ multiplex PCR; TCRdb's copy has only in-frame clones and lacks some. The data contain about 55,000 clones, roughly 95% of them singletons. The chain recombines TRBV5-8 with TRBJ1-1; D ambiguous. The TCR sequence derives from a young woman in good health. The sequenced material came from blood. This CDR3 reads CASSLDWATEAFF. DNA for the CDR3: TGTGCCAGCAGCTTGGACTGGGCCACTGAAGCTTTCTTT. Looking up the rest from reference TRBV5-8 and TRBJ1-1 gives the full variable domain: EAGVTQSPTHLIKTRGQQATLRCSPISGHTSVYWYQQALGLGLQFLLWYDEGEERNRGNFPPRFSGRQFPNYSSELNVNALELEDSALYLCASSLDWATEAFFGQGTRLTVV.